This T cell receptor beta chain is drawn from a study of PD-L1 blockade in urothelial cancer (dated by TCRdb to 2015 to 2018). For context, the study as a whole: Therapy was started at some point between 2013 and 2015 for all patients, and atezolizumab 1,200 mg was administered intravenously every 3 weeks. About 85% of the 29 patients were males with bladder-origin urothelial cancer, and 18 of 29 reported a prior smoking history. An ECOG performance status of 0 or 1 was recorded for the patients, and 0 to 3 prior chemotherapy regimens had been received by the patients. Blood samples were analyzed at two time points: 3 weeks after treatment start (second dose) and 6 weeks after treatment start. A median of around 150,000 T cells and some 82,000 unique TCRs was obtained from blood samples, and a median clonality of roughly 0.08 was observed. An exploratory multi-omic analysis was conducted of the somatic, immune and clinical correlates of response to PD-L1 blockade with atezolizumab in urothelial cancer. TCR sequencing covered pretreatment tumor samples and matched, serially collected peripheral blood taken before and after atezolizumab treatment. Progression-free survival longer than 6 months counted as durable clinical benefit, and TCR features were additionally tested against both progression-free and overall survival. In the same patients, pretreatment tumors underwent whole exome sequencing and RNA sequencing in addition to TCR sequencing. Durable clinical benefit was achieved by nine patients and was not achieved by 20 patients. Pretreatment blood TCR-seq was available for around 29 patients, at least one posttreatment blood collection was obtained for approximately 24 patients, and tumor TCR-seq was available for approximately 24 patients.

Synthetic TCR analog templates were spiked into each PCR to estimate absolute template abundance from read counts. The immunoSEQ assay was used to amplify TCRbeta CDR3 regions from genomic DNA with bias-controlled V and J gene primers. Rearranged TCRbeta segments were sequenced at approximately 20X coverage. On the study's bioinformatics: Clustering was used to correct sequencing errors, and CDR3s were annotated against IMGT so that V, D and J genes could be assigned. Only productive TCRbeta rearrangements were used in downstream analyses, excluding out-of-frame or stop-codon sequences. Clonality was calculated as one minus the Shannon entropy normalized by the log of the number of unique productive sequences. Fisher's exact test with Benjamini-Hochberg correction, using a cutoff of adjusted p below 0.01, was how clones that differed between time points or between blood and tumor were identified. In TCRdb, the immuneACCESS table is reduced to in-frame sequences with V and J assigned. These tables do not hold every clone; where another copy was compared, an unresolved V gene accounts for under half, and the others remain unexplained. D and trimming were read from the DNA, whereas the V and J calls and clone size are those reported in that table. Here the sample has more than 60,000 clones; around nine tenths occur a single time. The ten largest make up around 11% of the sample.

The time point label, read with the paper, signifies: peripheral blood 6 weeks after treatment start. A cohort of roughly 30 patients with locally advanced or metastatic urothelial carcinoma, treated at Memorial Sloan Kettering on a trial protocol, was included. Peripheral blood mononuclear cells were collected pretreatment and during treatment, with between 1 and 8 total time points obtained per patient. The Qiagen DNeasy Blood extraction kit was used to purify genomic DNA from total PBMCs and from tumor samples. PBMCs were collected pretreatment and during treatment, and were isolated and stored as previously described. This clone has a handful of counts. The specificity of this receptor is unknown. No much larger clone is present one base from it, and per-base qualities are unavailable. V is pared back by 3 bases and J by 7 bases, with 15 bases lying between the germline termini. The CDR3 contains 14 residues, cysteine and phenylalanine counted. The sequence is cut down to CDR3 DNA, 42 bases in frame from base 1. CDR1 MDHEN and CDR2 SYDVKM are derived from the germline V gene.

General conclusions and limits of the study: A pretreatment peripheral blood TCR clonality below the median was linked to improved progression-free and overall survival. Among patients with durable benefit, tumor-associated TCR clones showed greater expansion in peripheral blood 3 weeks after treatment started (n of about 20, p = 0.022). Because of the small sample size (n of about 29) and the many exploratory analyses performed, the results are intended to be regarded as hypothesis-generating.

This clonotype was obtained from a man in his 60s with urothelial cancer. The chain links TRBV28 with TRBJ1-2; perhaps TRBD1 is the D gene, with 5 bases matching. Source: PBMCs, taken around atezolizumab (anti-PD-L1) treatment. Here the CDR3 is given as CASSFEDRPPGYTF. The DNA sequence is given as TGTGCCAGCAGTTTCGAAGACAGACCTCCTGGCTACACCTTC.